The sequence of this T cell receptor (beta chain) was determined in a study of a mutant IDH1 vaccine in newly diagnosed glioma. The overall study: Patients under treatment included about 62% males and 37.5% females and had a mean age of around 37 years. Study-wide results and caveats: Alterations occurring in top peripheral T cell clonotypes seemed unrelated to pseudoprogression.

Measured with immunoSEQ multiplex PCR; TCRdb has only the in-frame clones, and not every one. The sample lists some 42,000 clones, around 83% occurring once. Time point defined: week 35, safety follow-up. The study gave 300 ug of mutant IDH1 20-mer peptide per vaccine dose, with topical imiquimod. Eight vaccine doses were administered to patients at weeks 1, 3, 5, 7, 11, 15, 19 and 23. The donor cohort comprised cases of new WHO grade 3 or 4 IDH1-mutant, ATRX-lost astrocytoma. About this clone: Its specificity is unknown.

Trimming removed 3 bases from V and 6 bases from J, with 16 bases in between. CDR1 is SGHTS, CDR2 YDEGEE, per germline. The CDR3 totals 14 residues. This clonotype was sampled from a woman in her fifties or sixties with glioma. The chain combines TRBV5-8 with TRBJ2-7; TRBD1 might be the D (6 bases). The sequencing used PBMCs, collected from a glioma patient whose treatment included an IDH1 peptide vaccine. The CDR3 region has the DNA TGTGCCAGCAGCTATAAGGTCCCCAGGGGCGAGCAGTACTTC. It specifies CASSYKVPRGEQYF.